The entry that follows covers one T cell receptor (beta chain) sequence. The sample holds other DNA sequences that translate to the same CDR3. V was clipped by 5 bases and J by 3 bases; unmatched bases: 3. The length of the CDR3 is 13 residues. Here immunoSEQ multiplex PCR was the method, and the copy in TCRdb shows in-frame clones only, minus some. The repertoire includes approximately 460,000 clones, nearly 90% of them detected once, and approximately 0.9% sits in the top ten. The source of the sample is a study of blood T cell repertoires in COVID-19. Whole-study context: Researchers got acute and convalescent COVID-19 samples from the United States, Italy and Spain.

Enrolled during active infection, Seattle patients were then followed longitudinally. The sample taken for sequencing was peripheral blood. The rearrangement joins TRBV12-3 or TRBV12-4 to TRBJ2-5, with 7 bases lining up with TRBD2. This sequence originates from a man between 18 and 29 years old with COVID-19, enrolled during active disease. CDR3 DNA: TGTGCCAGCAGTCCCCGGGGGGAAGAGACCCAGTACTTC. Its protein product is CASSPRGEETQYF.